Each of the 11 T cell receptor beta chains below was sequenced from the same sample in a study of chemoradiotherapy in HPV16-positive cancers. Sequenced by immunoSEQ multiplex PCR; TCRdb stores in-frame clones only, minus some. The sample lists 12,000 or so clones; roughly 71% were seen once. This sample was gathered from a patient who underwent chemoradiotherapy. Every receptor here comes from a human donor with HPV-associated anogenital cancer.

CDR3 sequence reads: CASSPVYVFPATPAGVKNIQYF. CDR3 coding DNA: TGCGCCAGCAGTCCGGTTTACGTTTTTCCCGCTACCCCGGCAGGGGTCAAAAACATTCAGTACTTC. The rearrangement links TRBV23-1 to TRBJ2-4; a weak D match, TRBD1 (6 bases). TRBV23-1 is an ORF, with its function uncertain. This CDR3 has 22 residues. Between the trimmed V and J ends, which lost 4 bases and 3 bases, there was a span of 34 bases.

This clone has only one observation. The chain has TRBV27 and TRBJ2-5; D is unclear. Per the germline V gene, CDR1 is MNHEY and CDR2 is SMNVEV (reference sequence). The CDR3 runs 13 residues. V was clipped by 6 bases and J by 5 bases, with 13 bases between them. The CDR3 loop is CASSLQLGETQYF. CDR3 coding DNA: TGTGCCAGCAGCCTCCAATTGGGGGAGACCCAGTACTTC.

This clone was detected only a few times. This chain links TRBV4-1 with TRBJ2-1; a weak D match, TRBD2 (5 bases). Trimming removed 4 bases at V and 8 bases at J, with 15 bases between. This CDR3 spans 14 amino acids. CDR1 and CDR2 from the germline V gene are MGHRA and YSYEKL. The DNA of the CDR3 is TGCGCCAGCAGCCGGACTCCCGTCAAGGATGAGCAGTTCTTC. Its translation: CASSRTPVKDEQFF.

The rearrangement links TRBV19 to TRBJ2-7; D uncertain. With 6 bases removed from V and 7 bases from J, the gap between germline ends came to 19 bases. CDR1 and CDR2 (germline): LNHDA, SQIVND (reference sequence). The CDR3 covers 14 residues. The CDR3 region is CASRPPGEAREQYF. The CDR3 bases are TGTGCCAGTAGACCCCCAGGTGAAGCGCGAGAGCAGTACTTC.

The chain carries TRBV5-5 and TRBJ2-3; 10 bases match TRBD1. V trimming: 5 bases; J trimming: 0 bases; junction bases outside the gene matches: 6. This CDR3 region has 16 residues. Germline V gene lookup returns CDR1 SGHKS and CDR2 YYEKEE (reference sequence). CDR3 sequence: CASRAGTGVSTDTQYF. The DNA of the CDR3 is TGTGCCAGCAGGGCCGGGACAGGGGTTAGCACAGATACGCAGTATTTT.

The chain has TRBV21-1 and TRBJ2-7; TRBD2 is taken as the D call from the table, unchecked against the DNA. TRBV21-1 is described as a pseudogene. This CDR3 contains 13 residues. The chain's CDR3 is CAKKDFVKLEQYF. In DNA, the CDR3 is TGTGCCAAGAAAGACTTCGTCAAACTCGAGCAGTACTTC.

This chain uses TRBV19 with TRBJ1-1; D is undetermined. The CDR3 totals 12 residues. Germline-derived CDR1 and CDR2 are LNHDA and SQIVND (reference sequence). The V end was cut by 3 bases, the J end by 7 bases, with 9 bases between. CDR3 DNA sequence: TGTGCCAGTAGTATTCGGCAAGGTGAAGCTTTCTTT. It yields the protein CASSIRQGEAFF.

The chain couples TRBV29-1 to TRBJ2-1, with D possibly TRBD1 on 6 matching bases. Germline V gene lookup returns CDR1 SQVTM and CDR2 ANQGSEA. This CDR3 contains 14 residues. Trimming took 4 bases from V and 6 from J, leaving 16 bases between them. CDR3 amino acids: CSVVGVQGSNEQFF. CDR3 sequence (DNA): TGCAGCGTTGTGGGAGTACAGGGCAGCAATGAGCAGTTCTTC.

CDR3 region: CASSEQENTEAFF. CDR3 in DNA: TGTGCCAGCAGTGAACAGGAAAACACTGAAGCTTTCTTT. The genes are TRBV6-1 and TRBJ1-1; D call uncertain. Trimming removed 2 bases from V and 2 bases from J, with 6 bases in between. Germline CDR1 MNHNS, CDR2 SASEGT. The CDR3 is made up of 13 amino acids.

The chain employs TRBV7-6 and TRBJ1-3; D is perhaps TRBD1 (5 bases). This CDR3 is 15 amino acids long. CDR1 SGHVS and CDR2 FNYEAQ come from the germline V gene. The V gene lost 1 base and the J gene lost 4 bases, with 11 bases spanning the gap. In nucleotides, the CDR3 is TGTGCCAGCAGCTTAGAGGACACCGGAGGAAACACCATATATTTT. Its translation: CASSLEDTGGNTIYF.

CDR3 in amino acids: CASSPEGGRDEKLFF. The CDR3 nucleotides are TGTGCCAGCAGCCCGGAGGGGGGGCGGGATGAAAAACTGTTTTTT. The genes are TRBV9 and TRBJ1-4, with D perhaps TRBD1 (6 bases). Germline CDR1 is SGDLS and CDR2 is YYNGEE. This CDR3 contains 15 residues. Trimming left V 4 bases short and J 6 bases short, with 16 bases between.